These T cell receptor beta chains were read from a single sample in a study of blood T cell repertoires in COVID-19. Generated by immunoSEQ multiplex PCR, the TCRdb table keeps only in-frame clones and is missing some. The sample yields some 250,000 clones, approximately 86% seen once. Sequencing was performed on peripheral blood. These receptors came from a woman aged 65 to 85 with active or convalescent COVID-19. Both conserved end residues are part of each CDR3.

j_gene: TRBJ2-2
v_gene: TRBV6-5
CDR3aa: CASSPLAGDTGELFF

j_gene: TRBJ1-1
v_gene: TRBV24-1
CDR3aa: CATRAGNTEAFF

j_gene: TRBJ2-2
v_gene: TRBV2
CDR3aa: CASRTPIDVTGELFF

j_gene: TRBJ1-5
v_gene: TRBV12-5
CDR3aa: CASAPGTGTVSNQPQHF

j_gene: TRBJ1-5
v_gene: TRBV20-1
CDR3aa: CSAIDRINQPQHF

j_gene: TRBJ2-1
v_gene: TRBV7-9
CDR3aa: CASSSYRGGSYNEQFF

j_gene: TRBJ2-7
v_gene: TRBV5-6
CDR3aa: CASSLRGRASEQYF

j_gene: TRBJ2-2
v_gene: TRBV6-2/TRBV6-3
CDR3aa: CASSSTMLGELFF

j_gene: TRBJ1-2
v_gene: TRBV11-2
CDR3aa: CASRATGGAGYTF

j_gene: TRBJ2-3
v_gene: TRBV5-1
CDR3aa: CASTTEGGAADTQYF

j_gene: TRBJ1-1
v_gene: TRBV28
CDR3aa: CASSTVGVAEAFF

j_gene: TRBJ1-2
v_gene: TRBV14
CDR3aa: CASSQGPPGQYGYTF

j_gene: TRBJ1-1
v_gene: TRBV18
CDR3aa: CASSPPGGVGTEAFF

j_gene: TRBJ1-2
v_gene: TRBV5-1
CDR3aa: CASSLNRGDGYTF

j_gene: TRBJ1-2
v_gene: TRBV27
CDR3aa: CASSPGGWYGYTF

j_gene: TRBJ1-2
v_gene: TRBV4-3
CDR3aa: CASSQEGTGVYGYTF

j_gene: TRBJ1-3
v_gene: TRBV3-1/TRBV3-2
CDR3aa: CASSQDQGGDSGNTIYF

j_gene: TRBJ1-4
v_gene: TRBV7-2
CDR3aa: CASSWESEKLFF

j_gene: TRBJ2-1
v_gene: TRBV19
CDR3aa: CASKGGASSYNEQFF

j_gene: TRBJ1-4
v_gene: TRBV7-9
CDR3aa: CASSLARGGVANEKLFF

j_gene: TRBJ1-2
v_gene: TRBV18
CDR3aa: CASSPSLRLGYTF

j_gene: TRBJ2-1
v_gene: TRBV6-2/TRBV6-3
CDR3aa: CASSYSAYNEQFF

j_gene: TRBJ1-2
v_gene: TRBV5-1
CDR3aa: CASIRVGTGGGDYGYTF

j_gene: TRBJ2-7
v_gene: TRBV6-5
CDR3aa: CASSYSRAGGNYEQYF

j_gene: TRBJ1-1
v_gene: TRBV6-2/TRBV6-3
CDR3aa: CASSPSGGGAFF

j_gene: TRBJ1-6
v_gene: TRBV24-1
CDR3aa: CATSDTDSSPLHF

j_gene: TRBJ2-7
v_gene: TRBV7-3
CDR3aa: CASSFTANAGQYF

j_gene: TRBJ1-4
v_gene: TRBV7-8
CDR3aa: CASSLGQGLNEKLFF

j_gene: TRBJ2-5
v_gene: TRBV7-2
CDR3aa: CASSATSGGAETQYF

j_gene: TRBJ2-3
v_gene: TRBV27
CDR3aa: CASSFGNSDTQYF

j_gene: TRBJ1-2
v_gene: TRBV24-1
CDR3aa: CATSDFGRGGYTF

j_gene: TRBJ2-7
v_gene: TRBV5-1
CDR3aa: CASRETGPYEQYF

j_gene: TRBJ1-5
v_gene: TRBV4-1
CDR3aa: CASSVQGVNQPQHF

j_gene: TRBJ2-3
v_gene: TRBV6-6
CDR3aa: CASGPPGTSGVSDTQYF

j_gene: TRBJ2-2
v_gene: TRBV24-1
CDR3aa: CATSSLAGDGELFF

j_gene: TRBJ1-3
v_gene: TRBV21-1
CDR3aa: CASSNGEGILSGNTIYF

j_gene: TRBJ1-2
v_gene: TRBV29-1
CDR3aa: CSVLKQGGRNYGYTF

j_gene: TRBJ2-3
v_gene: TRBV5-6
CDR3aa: CASRSSGTGTTDTQYF

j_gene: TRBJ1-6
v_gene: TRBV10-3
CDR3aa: CAISESPGGYNSPLHF

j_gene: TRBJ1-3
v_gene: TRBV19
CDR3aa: CASSIMGTASSGNTIYF

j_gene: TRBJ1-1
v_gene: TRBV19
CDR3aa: CASIGESGYTEAFF

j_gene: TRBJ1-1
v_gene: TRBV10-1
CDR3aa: CASSFTGDTEAFF

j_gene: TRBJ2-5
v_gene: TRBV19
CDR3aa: CASSMPGDSQETQYF

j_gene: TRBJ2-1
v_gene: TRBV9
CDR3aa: CASSPSGTAFEQFF

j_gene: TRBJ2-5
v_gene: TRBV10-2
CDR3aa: CASSPQETQYF

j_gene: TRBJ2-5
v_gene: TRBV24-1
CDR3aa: CATSAPPRGETQYF

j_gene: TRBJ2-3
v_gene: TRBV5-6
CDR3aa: CASSSFWSGENTQYF

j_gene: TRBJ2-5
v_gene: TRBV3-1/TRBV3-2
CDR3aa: CASSQIESAAQYF

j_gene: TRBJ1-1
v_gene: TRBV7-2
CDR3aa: CASSSQAGNTEAFF

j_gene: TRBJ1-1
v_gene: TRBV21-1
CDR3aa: CASSKGRTGVQVEAFF

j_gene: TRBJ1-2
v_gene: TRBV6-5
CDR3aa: CASVRETGGYTF

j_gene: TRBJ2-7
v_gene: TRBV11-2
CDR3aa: CASSFTRSYYEQYF

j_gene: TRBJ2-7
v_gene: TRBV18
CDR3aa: CASSPPGQVTTYEQYF

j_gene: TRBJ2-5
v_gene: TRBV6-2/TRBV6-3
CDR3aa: CASSYFPSGGRETQYF